This T cell receptor (beta chain) was captured in a study of T cells in Graves' hyperthyroidism and ophthalmopathy. Amplification of TCR beta CDR3 regions was performed using RNA transcripts as template. First-round RT-PCR with HTBI primers amplified the TCR CDR3 region. TCRdb ran MiXCR on the multiplex PCR reads and lists one entry per CDR3 protein. The sample lists about 58,000 distinct CDR3 sequences, around half seen once, with around 12% in the top ten. Germline V gene sequence: CDR1 DFQATT, CDR2 SNEGSKA (reference sequence). The CDR3 contains 14 residues. This clonotype has ten or more counts. Relative to the germline gene, one junction end is altered; a read error may explain this.

Sequenced sample: blood. The genes are TRBV20-1 and TRBJ1-5, with D hard to call. The source is a woman younger than 45 with Graves' ophthalmopathy. For the CDR3, the DNA is TGCAGTGCTGGAGACCGCCGGATCAATCAGCCCCAGCATTTT. Encoded protein: CSAGDRRINQPQHF.